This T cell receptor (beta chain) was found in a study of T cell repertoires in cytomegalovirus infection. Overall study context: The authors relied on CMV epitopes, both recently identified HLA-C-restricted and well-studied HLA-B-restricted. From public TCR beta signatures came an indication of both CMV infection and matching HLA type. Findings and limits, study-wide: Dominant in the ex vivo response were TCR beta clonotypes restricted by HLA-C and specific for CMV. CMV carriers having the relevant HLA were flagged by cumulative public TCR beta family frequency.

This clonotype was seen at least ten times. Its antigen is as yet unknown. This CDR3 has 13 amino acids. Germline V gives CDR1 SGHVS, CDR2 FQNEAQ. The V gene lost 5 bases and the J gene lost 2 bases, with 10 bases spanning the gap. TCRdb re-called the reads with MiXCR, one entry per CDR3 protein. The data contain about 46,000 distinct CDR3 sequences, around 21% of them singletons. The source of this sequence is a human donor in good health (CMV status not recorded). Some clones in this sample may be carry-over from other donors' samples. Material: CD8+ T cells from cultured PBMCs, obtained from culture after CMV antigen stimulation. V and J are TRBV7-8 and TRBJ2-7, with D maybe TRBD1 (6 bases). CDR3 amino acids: CASSQDRTYEQYF. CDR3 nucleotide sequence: TGTGCCAGCAGCCAGGACAGAACCTACGAGCAGTACTTC.